This TCR beta chain originates from a study of PD-1 blockade in classical Hodgkin lymphoma. As regards this clone: The antigen remains undetermined.

Overall study findings and caveats: Any patient who commenced nivolumab under 1 year after ASCT was excluded. What caused the repertoire differences, perhaps disease activity or prior therapy, remains undefined. While CD8+ TCR diversity did not rise significantly by C4D1, CD4+ TCR diversity did. Compared with healthy donors, newly diagnosed patients reportedly showed lower baseline TCR diversity.

TCRdb keeps only in-frame clones here, not all; method: immunoSEQ multiplex PCR. The sample records 6,000 to 7,000 clones, almost 80% being singletons. All the patients suffered relapse after autologous stem cell transplantation, and brentuximab vedotin exposure differed. Using magnetic negative selection, the CD4+ T cells were separated out of thawed PBMCs. V shed 5 bases and J 7 bases; nucleotides not matched to a gene: 11. Germline V gene sequence: CDR1 SGHAT, CDR2 FQNNGV. This CDR3 comprises 14 residues. The receptor was isolated from a human donor with classical Hodgkin lymphoma. V is TRBV11-2 and J is TRBJ2-7, with 7 bases matching TRBD1. The sequencing here drew on CD4+ T cells from blood, taken at baseline. Here the CDR3 DNA reads TGTGCCAGCAGCGGATACAACAGGGGCCCGGAGCAGTACTTC. Its protein product is CASSGYNRGPEQYF.